The source of this TCR beta chain is a study of T cells after yellow fever vaccination. Study-wide results and caveats: Clonotype sharing between CD4 and CD8 compartments was small. Most primary-vaccination clones recurred post-booster (roughly 96% CD4, more than 85% CD8).

This clonotype was observed a few times. Antigen unknown. Using its own MiXCR run on the 5' RACE reads, TCRdb lists one record per CDR3 protein. The sample consists of 200,000 to 250,000 distinct CDR3 sequences, roughly 3% of them appearing once. The CDR3 is 14 residues long. CDR1 SGHTA and CDR2 FQGTGA come from the germline V gene. Trimming removed 1 base from V and 5 bases from J, with 11 bases in between. The origin of this receptor is a young man who received the YFV17D yellow fever vaccine. The sequences come from CD4+ T cells sorted from PBMCs, collected 10 days after the yellow fever booster vaccination. The gene calls are TRBV7-3 and TRBJ2-5; the D call may be TRBD1 or TRBD2 (6 bases each). Here the CDR3 reads CASSLRGAGETQYF. CDR3 coding DNA: TGTGCCAGCAGCTTAAGGGGGGCAGGGGAGACCCAGTACTTC.